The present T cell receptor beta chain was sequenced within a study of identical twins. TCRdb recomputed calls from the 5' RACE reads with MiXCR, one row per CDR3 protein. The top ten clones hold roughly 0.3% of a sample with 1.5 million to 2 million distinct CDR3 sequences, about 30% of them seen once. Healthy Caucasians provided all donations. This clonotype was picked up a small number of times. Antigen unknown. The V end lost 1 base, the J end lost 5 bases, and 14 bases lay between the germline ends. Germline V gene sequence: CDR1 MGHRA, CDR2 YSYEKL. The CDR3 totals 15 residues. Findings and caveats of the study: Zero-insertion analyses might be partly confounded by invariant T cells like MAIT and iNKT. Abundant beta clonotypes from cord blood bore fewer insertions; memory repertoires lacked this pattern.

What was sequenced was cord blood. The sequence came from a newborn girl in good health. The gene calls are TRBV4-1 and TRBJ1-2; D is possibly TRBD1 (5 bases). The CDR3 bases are TGCGCCAGCAGCCAAGTCGACCCAGGACATTATGGCTACACCTTC. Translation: CASSQVDPGHYGYTF.